This is a list of T cell receptor beta chains from one sample in a study of blood T cell repertoires in COVID-19. Data came from immunoSEQ multiplex PCR; TCRdb stores just in-frame clones and leaves some out. The repertoire holds around 260,000 clones, about 89% seen once, with 2% to 3% in the top ten. The sample taken for sequencing was peripheral blood. The receptors here all came from a woman in her fifties or sixties with acute or convalescent COVID-19. Each CDR3 is given with its conserved first and last residue. A D gene is named only where the DNA matches it firmly. Size is omitted from some rows. Given values are once, few, many or a class for expanded clones.

d_call | j_call | v_call | clone_size | cdr3_nt | cdr3_aa
NA | TRBJ2-7 | TRBV5-1 | NA | TGCGCCAGCAGCTTGGCCCCGGACTTACCTACGGAGCAGTACTTC | CASSLAPDLPTEQYF
NA | TRBJ1-4 | TRBV5-6 | NA | TGTGCCAGCAGCTCGTTGAACGGGGGGTGGAGAGATGAAAAACTGTTTTTT | CASSSLNGGWRDEKLFF
NA | TRBJ2-7 | TRBV7-8 | NA | TGTGCCAGCAGCCGGGTGGAGGGCTACGAGCAGTACTTC | CASSRVEGYEQYF
NA | TRBJ2-2 | TRBV19 | few | TGTGCCAGTAGTGTCGAGCGACCTAGCTTCACCGGGGAGCTGTTTTTT | CASSVERPSFTGELFF
NA | TRBJ1-1 | TRBV30 | NA | TGTGCCTGGAGTGTCGGCGGGAACACTGAAGCTTTCTTT | CAWSVGGNTEAFF
NA | TRBJ1-4 | TRBV5-4 | few | TGTGCCAGCAGCTTGCCCGGGGGGGCGTTGGAAAAACTGTTTTTT | CASSLPGGALEKLFF
NA | TRBJ2-1 | TRBV5-4 | NA | TGTGCCAGCAGCTTGGGTGGACAGAACAATGAGCAGTTCTTC | CASSLGGQNNEQFF
NA | TRBJ1-1 | TRBV28 | NA | TGTGCCAGCAGTTCAGGAGGGACGGACACTGAAGCTTTCTTT | CASSSGGTDTEAFF
TRBD1 | TRBJ2-3 | TRBV5-1 | NA | TGCGCCAGCAGCCCCGGGACAGGCACAGATACGCAGTATTTT | CASSPGTGTDTQYF
TRBD1 | TRBJ1-4 | TRBV5-1 | once | TGCGCCAGCAGCACGGGACAGGGGGCGCGGAAACTGTTTTTT | CASSTGQGARKLFF
NA | TRBJ1-1 | TRBV2 | NA | TGTGCCAGCAGTGAAGGAGGTCGACGGAGAAAAGCTTTCTTT | CASSEGGRRRKAFF
TRBD2 | TRBJ2-1 | TRBV3-1/TRBV3-2 | NA | TGTGCCAGCAGCTCTACTAGCGGGCCGTACAATGAGCAGTTCTTC | CASSSTSGPYNEQFF